A single sample is the source of the 6 T cell receptor beta chains below, sequenced in a study of T cell responses to AZD1222 COVID-19 vaccine. Sequencing was performed with immunoSEQ multiplex PCR; in TCRdb, only in-frame clones are kept and a portion is missing. The table has 170,000 or so clones, about nine tenths seen once. This specimen was peripheral blood, taken on day 0 of AZD1222 vaccination. The source is an adult in good health.

The CDR3 DNA sequence: TGCAGTGCTAGAGACCAAGAGACCCAGTACTTC. Translated: CSARDQETQYF. J is TRBJ2-5 and V is TRBV20-1; no reliable D call. Trimming removed 0 bases at V and 1 base at J, with 0 bases between. Germline V gene data show CDR1 as DFQATT and CDR2 as SNEGSKA (reference sequence). This CDR3 region has 11 residues.

The chain joins TRBV27 to TRBJ2-1, with D perhaps TRBD1 (6 bases). The CDR3 extends over 14 amino acids. Trimming took off 6 bases at V and 0 bases at J, with 9 bases between the two ends. Germline CDR1 MNHEY, CDR2 SMNVEV (reference sequence). The CDR3 DNA reads as TGTGCCAGCAGCCTGGACAGCTCCTACAATGAGCAGTTCTTC. Its protein is CASSLDSSYNEQFF.

This clone has a single count. V is TRBV18 and J is TRBJ2-7; D perhaps matches TRBD1 (5 bases). Germline-derived CDR1 and CDR2 are KGHSH and LQKENI. This CDR3 is 13 amino acids long. V shed 2 bases and J shed 3 bases, with 8 bases lying between them. CDR3 protein: CASSPGANYEQYF. CDR3 sequence (DNA): TGTGCCAGCTCACCAGGGGCCAACTACGAGCAGTACTTC. Together with reference TRBV18 and TRBJ2-7, the CDR3 gives the full variable domain: NAGVMQNPRHLVRRRGQEARLRCSPMKGHSHVYWYRQLPEEGLKFMVYLQKENIIDESGMPKERFSAEFPKEGPSILRIQQVVRGDSAAYFCASSPGANYEQYFGPGTRLTVT.

The chain uses TRBV11-3 and TRBJ2-7; D unclear. CDR1 SGHNT and CDR2 YENEEA come from the germline V gene. The CDR3 totals 13 residues. Deletions cut 5 bases from V and 3 bases from J, with 11 bases between. CDR3 loop: CASSPGEHYEQYF. CDR3 in DNA: TGTGCCAGCAGCCCGGGTGAGCACTACGAGCAGTACTTC.

The chain couples TRBV7-2 to TRBJ2-7; 13 bases match TRBD2. The germline gives CDR1 SGHTA, CDR2 FQGNSA. Trimming cost V 3 bases and J 2 bases; bases outside gene matches: 1. The length of the CDR3 is 15 residues. CDR3 in amino acids: CASSLGTSGTYEQYF. Here the CDR3 DNA reads TGTGCCAGCAGCTTGGGGACTAGCGGGACCTACGAGCAGTACTTC.

V gene TRBV11-2 combines with J gene TRBJ1-2; D gene ambiguous. Trimming shortened V by 3 bases and J by 8 bases, and 13 bases separated the two germline ends. The CDR3 extends over 13 amino acids. The germline gives CDR1 SGHAT, CDR2 FQNNGV. The CDR3 DNA sequence: TGTGCCAGCAGCTTCGCCCTTAGAGCGGGCTACACCTTC. Translation gives CASSFALRAGYTF. The entire variable domain, with the rest obtained from reference TRBV11-2 and TRBJ1-2, is as follows: EAGVAQSPRYKIIEKRQSVAFWCNPISGHATLYWYQQILGQGPKLLIQFQNNGVVDDSQLPKDRFSAERLKGVDSTLKIQPAKLEDSAVYLCASSFALRAGYTFGSGTRLTVV.